One TCR beta chain is described in this entry. No antigen is known for it. This CDR3 spans 15 amino acids. Germline V gene sequence: CDR1 MNHEY, CDR2 SMNVEV (reference sequence). The V segment lost 6 bases and the J segment 6 bases; nucleotides outside the gene matches: 12. This specimen comes from a study of OX40 agonist ivuxolimab in advanced cancers. The study's findings and limits: CD4+ and CD8+ blood T cells expanded clonally by week 6 at 0.1 to 3.0 mg/kg. Among T cells, CD8+ cells averaged more expanded clones than CD4+ cells.

TCRdb's copy holds only in-frame clones and misses some; the assay was immunoSEQ multiplex PCR. Of 50,000 to 75,000 clones detected, 90% to 95% appear once; the ten largest clones hold 15% to 20%. The receptor was isolated from an adult with an advanced solid tumor such as melanoma, head and neck, liver or kidney cancer. The material was CD4+ or CD8+ T cells sorted from blood, obtained in a trial of the OX40 agonist ivuxolimab. This chain joins TRBV27 and TRBJ2-7, with 9 bases identical to TRBD2. CDR3 amino acids: CASSLGRGGLPEQYF. CDR3 in DNA: TGTGCCAGCAGCTTAGGGCGGGGGGGCCTTCCCGAGCAGTACTTC.